This T cell receptor (beta chain) emerged from a study of T cells in Graves' hyperthyroidism and ophthalmopathy. Across the study: Before treatment of any kind, peripheral blood was taken at initial diagnosis. Findings of the study overall: Stable hyperthyroidism was separated from ophthalmopathy by a model based on 13 V-J features. Most expanded thyroid clonotypes above 0.001 recurred in blood.

This clonotype has only a few counts. What it binds is unknown. Exclusions: uncontrolled infection, other autoimmune disease, pregnancy, lactation. TCR beta CDR3 sequences were amplified from RNA transcripts. In the first-round RT-PCR of the TCR CDR3, the HTBI primer set was used. TCRdb ran MiXCR on the multiplex PCR reads and lists one entry per CDR3 protein. Of some 490,000 distinct CDR3 sequences listed, under 25% are singletons. This TCR derives from a woman between 70 and 85 years old with Graves' ophthalmopathy. Sequenced material: blood.

CDR3 sequence: CASSLWGDDTEAFF. CDR3 coding DNA: TGTGCCAGCAGCTTATGGGGGGATGACACTGAAGCTTTCTTT. V is TRBV11-2 and J is TRBJ1-1, with D possibly matching TRBD1 (5 bases). V lost 2 bases to trimming and J lost 3 bases, with 10 bases between them. Germline loops: CDR1 SGHAT, CDR2 FQNNGV. The CDR3 is 14 residues long.